The present T cell receptor (beta chain) was sequenced within a study of blood T cell repertoires in COVID-19. Authors' analysis steps: By means of reference gene primer amplification, nucleated cell counts were estimated. This table comes from immunoSEQ multiplex PCR, and its TCRdb copy is limited to in-frame clones, with some not included. For V, J and clone size, that table is used; D and trimming come from the DNA. In the table there are about 23,000 clones, under 95% of which are singletons. After removal of 0 bases from V and 2 bases from J, the junction contained 1 base not matched to a gene. The CDR3 is 15 residues long. Germline V gives CDR1 SGDLS, CDR2 YYNGEE.

Sequencing input: peripheral blood. The chain combines TRBV9 with TRBJ2-3, with 9 bases matching TRBD2. The source is a woman between 50 and 59 years old with active COVID-19. CDR3 bases: TGTGCCAGCAGCGTAGGACTAGCGGTCACAGATACGCAGTATTTT. Translation: CASSVGLAVTDTQYF.